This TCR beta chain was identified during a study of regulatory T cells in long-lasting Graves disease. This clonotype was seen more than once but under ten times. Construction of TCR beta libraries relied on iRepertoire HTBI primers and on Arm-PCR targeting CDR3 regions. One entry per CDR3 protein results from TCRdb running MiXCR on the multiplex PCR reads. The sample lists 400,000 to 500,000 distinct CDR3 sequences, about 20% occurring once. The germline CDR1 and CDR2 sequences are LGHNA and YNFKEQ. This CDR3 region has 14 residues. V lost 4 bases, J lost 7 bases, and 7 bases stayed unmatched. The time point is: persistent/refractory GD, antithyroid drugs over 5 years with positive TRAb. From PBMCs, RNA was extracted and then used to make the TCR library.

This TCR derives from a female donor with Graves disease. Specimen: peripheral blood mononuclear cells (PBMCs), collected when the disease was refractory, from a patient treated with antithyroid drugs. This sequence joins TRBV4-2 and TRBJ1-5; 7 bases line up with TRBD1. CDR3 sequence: CASSPIDREQPQHF. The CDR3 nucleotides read TGTGCCAGCAGCCCAATAGACAGGGAACAGCCCCAGCATTTT.